These T cell receptor beta chains were read from a single sample in a study of cytomegalovirus exposure and HLA in healthy donors. The method was immunoSEQ multiplex PCR; TCRdb's version includes in-frame clones alone and lacks a portion of them. The sample consists of 120,000 or so clones, roughly four fifths of them appearing once. The sample comprised PBMCs. All receptors come from a woman younger than 30 in good health and CMV-seronegative. CDR3s include the opening cysteine and the closing phenylalanine or tryptophan. D genes are given only for firm matches. Expanded clones get a size class; other rows say once, few or many, or leave the size out.

abundance	v_gene	d_gene	j_gene	CDR3aa	CDR3nt
.	TRBV9	.	TRBJ1-2	CASSANQGEYGYTF	TGTGCCAGCAGCGCTAACCAGGGCGAGTATGGCTACACCTTC
.	TRBV6-1	TRBD2	TRBJ2-7	CASNRGGSYEQYF	TGTGCCAGCAACCGGGGGGGTTCCTACGAGCAGTACTTC
.	TRBV19	.	TRBJ1-1	CASSIQAAVRSTEAFF	TGTGCCAGTAGTATTCAGGCAGCGGTGCGAAGCACTGAAGCTTTCTTT
.	TRBV29-1	.	TRBJ2-3	CSEGGPGDTQYF	TGCAGCGAGGGGGGGCCGGGAGATACGCAGTATTTT
.	TRBV2	TRBD2	TRBJ2-1	CASSEGVAGALSSYNEQFF	TGTGCCAGCAGTGAAGGGGTAGCGGGGGCGCTAAGCTCCTACAATGAGCAGTTCTTC
.	TRBV5-1	.	TRBJ1-1	CASRSEGMNTEAFF	TGCGCCAGCAGGTCGGAGGGGATGAACACTGAAGCTTTCTTT
.	TRBV9	.	TRBJ2-3	CASSPPSSDTQYF	TGTGCCAGCAGCCCCCCTAGCTCAGATACGCAGTATTTT
.	TRBV25-1	.	TRBJ2-1	CASTSLGGALSEQFF	TGTGCCAGCACCTCTTTGGGGGGTGCCCTGAGTGAGCAGTTCTTC
.	TRBV2	.	TRBJ2-5	CASITGQETQYF	TGTGCCAGCATTACAGGTCAAGAGACCCAGTACTTC
.	TRBV2	TRBD1	TRBJ1-1	CASRYRGNYMNTEAFF	TGTGCCAGCAGATACAGGGGGAATTACATGAACACTGAAGCTTTCTTT
.	TRBV11-2	.	TRBJ1-3	CASSLAWGHSGNTIYF	TGTGCCAGCAGCTTAGCCTGGGGGCACTCTGGAAACACCATATATTTT
.	TRBV29-1	TRBD1	TRBJ1-3	CSVVTGAGNTIYF	TGCAGCGTTGTGACAGGGGCAGGAAACACCATATATTTT
.	TRBV6-6	TRBD2	TRBJ2-7	CASRRGLAYEQYF	TGTGCCAGCAGACGAGGACTAGCCTACGAGCAGTACTTC
few	TRBV30	.	TRBJ1-4	CAWSVNGGINEKLFF	TGTGCCTGGAGTGTAAACGGCGGAATTAATGAAAAACTGTTTTTT
.	TRBV19	TRBD1	TRBJ1-2	CASRMTGGNYGYTF	TGTGCCAGTAGAATGACAGGGGGGAACTATGGCTACACCTTC
.	TRBV19	.	TRBJ1-1	CASSIYGAGGTEAFF	TGTGCCAGTAGTATTTACGGAGCCGGAGGTACTGAAGCTTTCTTT
.	TRBV30	.	TRBJ2-3	CAWSVTEGGVSRYF	TGTGCCTGGAGTGTGACAGAGGGGGGGGTTTCGAGGTATTTT
.	TRBV6-4	.	TRBJ1-1	CASSDRGRRAFF	TGTGCCAGCAGTGACAGAGGAAGAAGAGCTTTCTTT
.	TRBV10-3	TRBD1	TRBJ2-7	CAIGGQGDYHEQYF	TGTGCCATCGGGGGACAGGGTGATTATCACGAGCAGTACTTC
.	TRBV5-4	TRBD2	TRBJ2-1	CASSSPVGGTSGRNEQFF	TGTGCCAGCAGCTCCCCCGTCGGGGGTACTAGCGGGAGAAATGAGCAGTTCTTC
.	TRBV6-5	.	TRBJ2-2	CASSYSGGAGELFF	TGTGCCAGCAGTTACTCGGGAGGAGCCGGGGAGCTGTTTTTT
.	TRBV5-6	.	TRBJ1-6	CASSIDISYNSPLHF	TGTGCCAGCAGCATAGACATCTCCTATAATTCACCCCTCCACTTT
.	TRBV5-4	TRBD2	TRBJ2-3	CASKLAGGLTDTQYF	TGTGCCAGCAAGTTAGCGGGAGGCCTCACAGATACGCAGTATTTT
.	TRBV29-1	TRBD1	TRBJ2-1	CSVVPGGTGDRSEQFF	TGCAGCGTTGTACCGGGAGGGACAGGGGACCGTAGTGAGCAGTTCTTC
.	TRBV9	TRBD1	TRBJ1-2	CASSVNRDRGDYGYTF	TGTGCCAGCAGCGTTAACCGGGACAGGGGTGACTATGGCTACACCTTC
.	TRBV28	TRBD1	TRBJ2-5	CASSLWPRGRRGETQYF	TGTGCCAGCAGTTTATGGCCCAGGGGGCGCAGGGGGGAGACCCAGTACTTC
few	TRBV30	.	TRBJ1-2	CAQSGGGGYGYTF	TGTGCCCAAAGTGGGGGGGGAGGCTATGGCTACACCTTC
.	TRBV6-5	TRBD1	TRBJ1-2	CASSRTGGGYTF	TGTGCCAGCAGTCGGACAGGGGGCGGCTACACCTTC
.	TRBV6-4	.	TRBJ2-3	CASSEAATTDTQYF	TGTGCCAGCAGTGAGGCAGCGACTACAGATACGCAGTATTTT
.	TRBV5-1	TRBD1	TRBJ1-2	CASSREQGAANYGYTF	TGCGCCAGCAGCAGAGAACAGGGGGCCGCTAACTATGGCTACACCTTC
.	TRBV7-6	.	TRBJ1-1	CASSLEVRNTEAFF	TGTGCCAGCAGCTTGGAGGTGAGGAACACTGAAGCTTTCTTT
.	TRBV27	TRBD1	TRBJ2-5	CASSSDRAQETQYF	TGTGCCAGCAGTTCCGACAGGGCTCAAGAGACCCAGTACTTC
.	TRBV5-1	TRBD2	TRBJ2-7	CASKQREGFYEQYF	TGCGCCAGCAAGCAGCGGGAGGGGTTTTACGAGCAGTACTTC
.	TRBV5-1	TRBD2	TRBJ2-1	CASSPAGVAYNEQFF	TGCGCCAGCAGCCCGGCGGGGGTGGCCTACAATGAGCAGTTCTTC
.	TRBV6-1	TRBD1	TRBJ1-2	CASRFRGQSGYTF	TGTGCCAGCAGGTTCAGGGGGCAGAGTGGCTACACCTTC
.	TRBV5-8	.	TRBJ2-2	CASRYRPANTGELFF	TGTGCCAGCAGGTACCGCCCGGCGAACACCGGGGAGCTGTTTTTT
once	TRBV28	.	TRBJ1-4	CASSLLGPNEKLFF	TGTGCCAGCAGTTTATTGGGGCCAAATGAAAAACTGTTTTTT
.	TRBV27	TRBD1	TRBJ2-1	CASSSTGNEQFF	TGTGCCAGCAGTTCGACAGGGAATGAGCAGTTCTTC
.	TRBV4-3	.	TRBJ1-4	CASNRRAGNEKLFF	TGCGCCAGCAACAGGAGGGCGGGTAATGAAAAACTGTTTTTT
.	TRBV27	.	TRBJ2-7	CASSLSSGAPTYEQYF	TGTGCCAGCAGTTTATCGTCAGGGGCCCCCACCTACGAGCAGTACTTC
.	TRBV7-2	TRBD2	TRBJ2-1	CASSLDIWAGDEQFF	TGTGCCAGCAGCTTAGATATCTGGGCGGGAGACGAGCAGTTCTTC
.	TRBV13	.	TRBJ2-2	CASSWGANTGELFF	TGTGCCAGCAGCTGGGGGGCGAACACCGGGGAGCTGTTTTTT
.	TRBV4-2	TRBD2	TRBJ2-5	CASSYQAGAQETQYF	TGTGCCAGCAGCTACCAAGCGGGGGCCCAAGAGACCCAGTACTTC
.	TRBV7-2	.	TRBJ2-4	CASTTEGAKNIQYF	TGTGCCAGCACCACCGAGGGAGCCAAAAACATTCAGTACTTC
.	TRBV4-1	.	TRBJ1-2	CASSRFRAFLYGYTF	TGCGCCAGCAGCCGCTTCAGGGCGTTCCTTTATGGCTACACCTTC
once	TRBV7-6	.	TRBJ1-6	CASSLEVSDYSPLHF	TGTGCCAGCAGCTTGGAGGTCTCCGATTATTCACCCCTCCACTTT
.	TRBV27	.	TRBJ2-1	CASSPTGHEQFF	TGTGCCAGCAGTCCCACAGGCCATGAGCAGTTCTTC
.	TRBV7-8	TRBD2	TRBJ2-4	CASSRGIAGGQGSIQYF	TGTGCCAGCAGTCGGGGTATAGCGGGAGGACAGGGAAGCATTCAGTACTTC
few	TRBV11-3	.	TRBJ2-5	CASSSEGETQYF	TGTGCCAGCAGCTCCGAGGGAGAGACCCAGTACTTC
.	TRBV7-9	.	TRBJ1-1	CASSLVRYTEAFF	TGTGCCAGCAGCTTAGTTCGGTACACTGAAGCTTTCTTT
few	TRBV27	TRBD1	TRBJ1-4	CASSVGQGNEKLFF	TGTGCCAGCAGTGTGGGACAGGGAAATGAAAAACTGTTTTTT
once	TRBV19	TRBD1	TRBJ1-5	CASSHRRQGDYNQPQHF	TGTGCCAGTAGTCACCGTAGACAGGGCGACTACAATCAGCCCCAGCATTTT
.	TRBV19	.	TRBJ2-4	CASRDPGPFPEGNIQYF	TGTGCCAGTAGAGACCCAGGGCCCTTCCCGGAGGGAAACATTCAGTACTTC
.	TRBV5-5	TRBD1	TRBJ2-7	CASSYRQGPYEQYF	TGTGCCAGCAGCTATCGACAGGGTCCCTACGAGCAGTACTTC
few	TRBV5-3	.	TRBJ2-5	CARSFSEGERETQYF	TGTGCCAGAAGCTTCTCTGAGGGGGAAAGGGAGACCCAGTACTTC